The next 24 T cell receptor beta chains were all read from a single sample in a study of response to subunit inactivated influenza vaccine (dated by TCRdb to the late 2010s). Library method: RT-PCR. Instrument on record: Illumina HiSeq 2500. Clones were called with MiXCR by TCRdb after fastp trimmed the public reads at Q25, and only in-frame beta chains were retained. Each entry merges the rows of one CDR3 protein and shows their most common DNA and genes. Within this sample are under 800,000 distinct CDR3 sequences, with approximately 15% of them counted one time only. The ten most abundant clones make up around 7% of the sample. The sequenced sample was PBMCs from blood, obtained about 14 days before vaccination. All receptors come from a man between 50 and 59 years old who received an inactivated influenza vaccine. Donor details come from another sample of the same person, matched by shared clones.

This clonotype was seen more than once but under ten times. CDR3 DNA sequence: TGCAGTGCTAGAGAAAGCGGGAGGTTAAAAAGCTCCTACAATGAGCAGTTCTTC. Its translation: CSARESGRLKSSYNEQFF. The chain carries TRBV20-1 and TRBJ2-1, with 9 bases that match TRBD2. The CDR3 is made up of 18 amino acids. Trimming cost V 0 bases and J 0 bases; bases outside gene matches: 9. Germline CDR1 reads DFQATT; CDR2 reads SNEGSKA (reference sequence).

DNA for the CDR3: TGTGCCAGCAGCTTAATACTAGCGGGGACAGCGAACACCGGGGAGCTGTTTTTT. Protein: CASSLILAGTANTGELFF. The V and J genes are TRBV11-2 and TRBJ2-2; 10 bases map to TRBD2. CDR3 length: 18 amino acids. The ends lost 2 bases at V and 0 bases at J; junction bases unmatched: 6. Germline-derived CDR1 and CDR2 are SGHAT and FQNNGV.

This clonotype was seen more than once but under ten times. The genes are TRBV4-1 and TRBJ2-1, with no clear D. This CDR3 contains 14 residues. CDR1 and CDR2 from the germline V gene are MGHRA and YSYEKL. V was clipped by 5 bases and J by 7 bases, with 15 bases between them. Here the CDR3 reads CASSASRTLNEQFF. The DNA of the CDR3 is TGCGCCAGCAGCGCAAGCAGGACGCTAAATGAGCAGTTCTTC.

There are many counts of this clonotype. The chain joins TRBV4-2 to TRBJ2-5; the match to TRBD2 covers 12 bases. J lost 0 bases, V lost 4 bases, and 3 bases had no gene match. There are 16 residues in the CDR3. Germline V CDR1 and CDR2: LGHNA, YNFKEQ. Here the CDR3 DNA reads TGTGCCAGCAGCCCCGGACTAGCGGGGAACCAAGAGACCCAGTACTTC. This gives the protein CASSPGLAGNQETQYF.

This clonotype was counted at least ten times. The V call is TRBV12-3 or TRBV12-4, the J call TRBJ2-2; no clear D. The length of the CDR3 is 12 residues. V was cut by 5 bases and J by 8 bases, with 9 bases left in between. Here the CDR3 DNA reads TGTGCCAGCAGTCCCGAACTGGGGGAGCTGTTTTTT. Protein: CASSPELGELFF.

In this sample, this clonotype turned up many times. This chain uses TRBV28 with TRBJ2-7; the D gene is possibly TRBD2 (5 bases). Germline V CDR1 and CDR2: MDHEN, SYDVKM. The CDR3 contains 13 residues. Trimming left V 10 bases short and J 5 bases short, with 18 bases between. CDR3 sequence reads: CAIRGFSVNEQYF. As DNA, the CDR3 is TGTGCCATCCGTGGATTTAGCGTAAACGAGCAGTACTTC.

This clonotype was seen many times. The chain carries TRBV12-3 or TRBV12-4 and TRBJ2-7, with 7 bases aligning to TRBD1. The trim removed 5 bases at V and 6 bases at J, leaving 10 bases unmatched. CDR3 length: 14 amino acids. The CDR3, as DNA: TGTGCCAGCAGTGAACAACTACAGGGGAGCGAGCAGTACTTC. Translated, it gives CASSEQLQGSEQYF.

This clonotype occurred many times. This chain links TRBV9 with TRBJ2-4; 9 bases are shared with TRBD2. The trim removed 3 bases at V and 0 bases at J, leaving 1 base unmatched. The CDR3 has 15 amino acids. The V gene's germline CDR1 is SGDLS and CDR2 YYNGEE. The CDR3 is CASSASGVAKNIQYF. The CDR3 DNA sequence: TGTGCCAGCAGCGCTAGCGGGGTAGCCAAAAACATTCAGTACTTC.

This clonotype was seen a handful of times. This chain's CDR3 is CASSLHSGTEQFF. The CDR3 DNA reads as TGTGCCAGCTCACTACACTCCGGGACTGAGCAGTTCTTC. The genes are TRBV18 and TRBJ2-1, with D tentatively TRBD1 or TRBD2 (5 bases each). The V gene lost 4 bases and the J gene lost 9 bases, with 13 bases spanning the gap. Germline V gene lookup returns CDR1 KGHSH and CDR2 LQKENI. The CDR3 is 13 residues long.

In DNA form, the CDR3 reads TGCAGTGCTAGAGATGTGGTGGGGGTAGAGACCCAGTACTTC. As protein: CSARDVVGVETQYF. The chain has TRBV20-1 and TRBJ2-5, with D possibly being TRBD1 or TRBD2 (5 bases each). CDR3 size: 14 residues. Trimming removed 0 bases from V and 4 bases from J, with 12 bases in between. The germline V gene encodes CDR1 DFQATT and CDR2 SNEGSKA (reference sequence).

The chain carries TRBV5-1 and TRBJ2-5; D gene uncertain. Trimming removed 10 bases from V and 2 bases from J, with 18 bases in between. The CDR3 is 14 amino acids. Per germline, CDR1 SGHRS and CDR2 YFSETQ. CDR3 loop: CAGRTRPGQETQYF. CDR3 in DNA: TGCGCCGGGCGTACAAGACCGGGTCAAGAGACCCAGTACTTC.

CDR3 coding DNA: TGCGCCAGCAGCCCATCTTACAGGGCCCTGAAGTACTTC. As protein: CASSPSYRALKYF. The chain has TRBV5-1 and TRBJ2-7; possible D gene TRBD1, 6 bases. The CDR3 has 13 amino acids. Per the germline V gene, CDR1 is SGHRS and CDR2 is YFSETQ. The V and J ends lost 4 bases and 11 bases respectively, with 19 bases between them.

This clonotype was seen a few times. V usage is TRBV28 and J usage is TRBJ2-3; a weak D match, TRBD1 (5 bases). The CDR3 covers 15 residues. The germline CDR1 and CDR2 sequences are MDHEN and SYDVKM. The V end lost 2 bases, the J end lost 4 bases, and 13 bases lay between the germline ends. CDR3 in DNA: TGTGCCAGCAGTTTAGGGCAAGGGGTAGCAGATACGCAGTATTTT. Translation gives CASSLGQGVADTQYF.

CDR3 residues: CASSQEVQSGEQYF. Written as DNA, the CDR3 is TGCGCCAGCAGCCAAGAGGTACAGTCGGGGGAGCAGTACTTC. The J gene is TRBJ2-7, the V gene TRBV4-1; the D gene is possibly TRBD2 (5 bases). From germline, CDR1 is MGHRA and CDR2 YSYEKL. CDR3 length equals 14 residues. Trimming left V 0 bases short and J 7 bases short, with 13 bases between.

This clonotype was picked up a small number of times. The chain is built from TRBV20-1 and TRBJ2-5; 7 nucleotides agree with TRBD1. The length of the CDR3 is 15 residues. The germline gives CDR1 DFQATT, CDR2 SNEGSKA (reference sequence). With 3 bases clipped from V and 5 bases from J, the junction kept 12 bases outside the gene matches. The chain's CDR3 is CSASRQGFSQETQYF. Written as DNA, the CDR3 is TGCAGTGCTAGTCGACAGGGTTTTTCTCAGGAGACCCAGTACTTC.

The chain couples TRBV3-1 to TRBJ1-5; D not certain. CDR3 length: 15 residues. Trimming cost V 3 bases and J 0 bases, with 9 bases left between them. Germline V gives CDR1 LGHDT, CDR2 YNNKEL (reference sequence). Written as DNA, the CDR3 is TGTGCCAGCAGCCAGCGGGGAAATAGCAATCAGCCCCAGCATTTT. Translated, it gives CASSQRGNSNQPQHF.

This clonotype has a handful of counts. The genes are TRBV4-2 and TRBJ2-3; TRBD1 aligns across 8 bases. The CDR3 is 14 residues long. Per germline, CDR1 LGHNA and CDR2 YNFKEQ. J gave up 7 bases and V 3 bases, and 6 bases lay outside the gene matches. DNA of the CDR3: TGTGCCAGCAGCCAGTCCCGGGACAGGCATACGCAGTATTTT. It translates to CASSQSRDRHTQYF.

This clonotype has a count of ten or more. The V gene is TRBV5-1, the J gene TRBJ2-7; D is uncertain. This CDR3 region has 13 residues. Germline CDR1 is SGHRS and CDR2 is YFSETQ. The V and J ends lost 1 base and 1 base respectively, with 6 bases between them. The chain's CDR3 is CASSLPYSYEQYF. CDR3 DNA: TGCGCCAGCAGCTTGCCTTATTCCTACGAGCAGTACTTC.

Only a few counts were recorded for this clonotype. The chain has TRBV3-1 and TRBJ1-5, with TRBD1 matching 7 bases. Germline V gives CDR1 LGHDT, CDR2 YNNKEL (reference sequence). V shed 4 bases, J shed 6 bases, and the junction held 6 bases outside the gene matches. There are 14 residues in the CDR3. This CDR3 is CASSPTGSGQPQHF. CDR3 nucleotide sequence: TGTGCCAGCAGCCCGACAGGGTCCGGTCAGCCCCAGCATTTT.

The chain uses TRBV5-1 and TRBJ2-3; 7 bases align to TRBD1. The V and J ends lost 4 bases and 2 bases, in that order; junction bases with no gene match: 4. The CDR3 sequence is 14 residues long. Germline CDR1 is SGHRS and CDR2 is YFSETQ. The CDR3 loop reads CASSRDSLTDTQYF. The CDR3 DNA sequence: TGCGCCAGCAGCCGGGACAGCCTCACAGATACGCAGTATTTT.

The V and J genes are TRBV5-5 and TRBJ1-4; 11 positions agree with TRBD1. The V segment lost 4 bases and the J segment 5 bases; nucleotides outside the gene matches: 4. The CDR3 contains 15 residues. Germline V gene data show CDR1 as SGHKS and CDR2 as YYEKEE (reference sequence). CDR3 in amino acids: CASSGTGGSNEKLFF. The CDR3 region has the DNA TGTGCCAGCAGCGGGACAGGGGGTTCCAATGAAAAACTGTTTTTT.

This clonotype was detected a few times. The rearrangement links TRBV5-6 to TRBJ2-1; TRBD2 matches at 7 bases. The junction had 10 bases not matched to a gene; V was cut back by 5 bases and J by 5 bases. The germline gives CDR1 SGHDT, CDR2 YYEEEE. The CDR3 has 15 residues. This CDR3 reads CASSPGVAGDNEQFF. The CDR3, as DNA: TGTGCCAGCAGTCCCGGGGTAGCGGGCGACAATGAGCAGTTCTTC.

The chain carries TRBV7-2 and TRBJ2-7, with D uncertain. Trimming cost V 5 bases and J 4 bases, with 12 bases left between them. This CDR3 is built from 13 residues. Looked up from germline, CDR1 is SGHTA and CDR2 is FQGNSA. This chain's CDR3 is CASSRTVKYEQYF. In DNA, the CDR3 is TGTGCCAGCAGCCGGACCGTCAAATACGAGCAGTACTTC.

This sequence joins TRBV10-1 and TRBJ1-6; D is unresolved. Germline V lookup: CDR1 WNHNN, CDR2 SYGVQD (reference sequence). V was trimmed by 0 bases and J by 13 bases, leaving 10 bases between them. CDR3 length equals 13 residues. The CDR3 nucleotides are TGCGCCAGCAGTGAGTCGACGGGTTCGCCCCTCCACTTT. Protein: CASSESTGSPLHF.